Each of the 5 T cell receptor beta chains below was sequenced from the same sample in a study of blood T cell repertoires in COVID-19. Sequencing was performed with immunoSEQ multiplex PCR; in TCRdb, only in-frame clones are kept and a portion is missing. The sample has fewer than 300,000 clones; roughly 80% are singletons. Sequenced: peripheral blood. All receptors derive from a woman aged 45 to 65 who had recovered from COVID-19.

This CDR3 reads CASSLTPGQGNSPLHF. DNA of the CDR3: TGTGCCAGCAGTTTAACCCCGGGACAGGGCAATTCACCCCTCCACTTT. This chain connects TRBV11-2 to TRBJ1-6, with 9 bases identical to TRBD1. CDR1 SGHAT and CDR2 FQNNGV come from the germline V gene. The CDR3 is 16 residues long. After removal of 6 bases from V and 7 bases from J, the junction contained 10 bases not matched to a gene.

V is TRBV4-3 and J is TRBJ1-6; 10 bases are shared with TRBD1. The CDR3 runs to 16 residues. Germline-derived CDR1 and CDR2 are LGHNA and YSLEER. The junction had 2 bases not matched to a gene; V was cut back by 4 bases and J by 2 bases. For the CDR3, the DNA is TGCGCCAGCAGCCGGGACAGGGGAACCTATAATTCACCCCTCCACTTT. This sequence encodes CASSRDRGTYNSPLHF.

This chain connects TRBV3-1 (or the pseudogene TRBV3-2) to TRBJ1-6; 7 bases line up with TRBD1. This CDR3 contains 18 residues. Germline V gene lookup returns CDR1 LGHDT and CDR2 YNNKEL (reference sequence). With V trimmed by 2 bases and J by 0 bases, 7 bases remained unmatched. The CDR3 loop is CASSQKTGRSSYNSPLHF. The DNA of the CDR3 is TGTGCCAGCAGCCAAAAGACAGGGCGTAGCTCCTATAATTCACCCCTCCACTTT.

This clone was counted once. The V gene is TRBV23-1, the J gene TRBJ2-7, with D possibly TRBD2 on 5 matching bases. TRBV23-1 is placed among ORFs of uncertain function. Trimming cost V 7 bases and J 3 bases, with 31 bases left between them. The CDR3 runs to 19 residues. CDR3 in amino acids: CASTRLVEGGVTLGYEQYF. The CDR3 bases are TGCGCCAGCACTCGGTTGGTTGAGGGTGGAGTAACCCTAGGCTACGAGCAGTACTTC.

V usage is TRBV7-2 and J usage is TRBJ1-2; 7 nucleotides agree with TRBD1. Germline V gives CDR1 SGHTA, CDR2 FQGNSA. V dropped 5 bases and J dropped 7; count of bases not matched to a gene: 10. The CDR3 consists of 14 residues. In nucleotides, the CDR3 is TGTGCCAGCAGCCCCTCCGGGACAGTCGGTGGCTACACCTTC. Its protein is CASSPSGTVGGYTF.